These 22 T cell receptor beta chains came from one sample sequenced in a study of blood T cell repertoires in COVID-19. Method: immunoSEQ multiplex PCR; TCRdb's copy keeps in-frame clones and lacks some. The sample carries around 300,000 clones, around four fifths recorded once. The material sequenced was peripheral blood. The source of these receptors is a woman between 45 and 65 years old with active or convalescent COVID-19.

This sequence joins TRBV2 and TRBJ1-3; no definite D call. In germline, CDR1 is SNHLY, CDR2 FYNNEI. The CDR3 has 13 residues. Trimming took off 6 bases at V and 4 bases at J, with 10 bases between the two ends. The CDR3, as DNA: TGTGCCAGCAGGAATCAGTTGGGAAACACCATATATTTT. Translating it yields CASRNQLGNTIYF.

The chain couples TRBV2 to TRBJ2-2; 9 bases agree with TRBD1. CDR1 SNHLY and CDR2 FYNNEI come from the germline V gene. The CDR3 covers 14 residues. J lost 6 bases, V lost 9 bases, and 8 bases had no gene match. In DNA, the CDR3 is TGTGCCAGTGTGACAGGGGGAGGGTCCGGGGAGCTGTTTTTT. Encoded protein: CASVTGGGSGELFF.

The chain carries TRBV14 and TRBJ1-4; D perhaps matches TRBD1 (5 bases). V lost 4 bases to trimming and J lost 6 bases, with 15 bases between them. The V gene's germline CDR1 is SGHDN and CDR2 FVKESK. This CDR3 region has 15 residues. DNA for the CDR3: TGTGCCAGCAGCCCCGGACCAGGGTGGGATGAAAAACTGTTTTTT. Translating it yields CASSPGPGWDEKLFF.

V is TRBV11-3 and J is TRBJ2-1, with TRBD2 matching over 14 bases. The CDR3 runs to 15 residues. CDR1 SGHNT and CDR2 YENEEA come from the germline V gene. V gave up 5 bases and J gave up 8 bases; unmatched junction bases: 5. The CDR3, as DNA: TGTGCCAGCAGCGCAGGGACTAGCGGGAGAGATGAGCAGTTCTTC. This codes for CASSAGTSGRDEQFF.

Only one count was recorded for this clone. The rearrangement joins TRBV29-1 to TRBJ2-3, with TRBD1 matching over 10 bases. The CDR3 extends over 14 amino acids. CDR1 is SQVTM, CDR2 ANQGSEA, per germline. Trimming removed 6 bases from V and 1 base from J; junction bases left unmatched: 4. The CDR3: CSVPGTGGTDTQYF. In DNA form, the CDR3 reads TGCAGCGTCCCCGGGACAGGGGGCACAGATACGCAGTATTTT.

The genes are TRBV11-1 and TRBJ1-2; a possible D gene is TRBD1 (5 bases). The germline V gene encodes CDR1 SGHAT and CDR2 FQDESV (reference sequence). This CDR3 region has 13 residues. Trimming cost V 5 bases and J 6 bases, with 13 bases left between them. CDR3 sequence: CASSLGGADGYTF. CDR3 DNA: TGTGCCAGCAGCCTCGGAGGGGCAGATGGCTACACCTTC.

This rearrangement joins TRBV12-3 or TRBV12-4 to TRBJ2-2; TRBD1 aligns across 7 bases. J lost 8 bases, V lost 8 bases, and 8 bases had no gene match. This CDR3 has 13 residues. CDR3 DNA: TGTGCCAGCGGGACAGTGCTTGGGGGGGAGCTGTTTTTT. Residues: CASGTVLGGELFF.

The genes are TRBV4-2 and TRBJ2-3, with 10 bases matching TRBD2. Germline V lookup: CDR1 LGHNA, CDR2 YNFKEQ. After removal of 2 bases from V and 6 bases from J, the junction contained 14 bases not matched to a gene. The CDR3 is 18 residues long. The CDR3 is CASSQLAGDGGLDDTQYF. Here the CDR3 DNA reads TGTGCCAGCAGCCAACTAGCGGGAGATGGGGGGTTGGACGATACGCAGTATTTT.

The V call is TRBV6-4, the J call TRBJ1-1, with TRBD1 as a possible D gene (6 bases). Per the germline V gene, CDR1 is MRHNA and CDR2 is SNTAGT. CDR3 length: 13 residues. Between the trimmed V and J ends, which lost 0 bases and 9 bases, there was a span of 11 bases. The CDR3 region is CASSDSKGGQAFF. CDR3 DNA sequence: TGTGCCAGCAGTGACTCGAAGGGGGGGCAAGCTTTCTTT.

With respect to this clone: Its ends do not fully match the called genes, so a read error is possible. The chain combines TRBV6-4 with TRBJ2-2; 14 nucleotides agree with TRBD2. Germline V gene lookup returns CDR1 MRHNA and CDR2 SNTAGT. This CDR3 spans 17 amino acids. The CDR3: CASIDPTSGRVVGELFF. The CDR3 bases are TGTGCCAGCATTGACCCGACTAGCGGGAGGGTTGTCGGGGAGCTGTTTTTT.

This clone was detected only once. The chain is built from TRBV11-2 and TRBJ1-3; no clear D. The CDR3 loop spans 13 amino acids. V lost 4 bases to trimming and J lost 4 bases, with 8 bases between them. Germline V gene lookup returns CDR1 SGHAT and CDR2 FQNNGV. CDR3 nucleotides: TGTGCCAGCAGCTCGGAGGTCGGAAACACCATATATTTT. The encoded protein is CASSSEVGNTIYF. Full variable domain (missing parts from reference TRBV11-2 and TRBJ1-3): EAGVAQSPRYKIIEKRQSVAFWCNPISGHATLYWYQQILGQGPKLLIQFQNNGVVDDSQLPKDRFSAERLKGVDSTLKIQPAKLEDSAVYLCASSSEVGNTIYFGEGSWLTVV.

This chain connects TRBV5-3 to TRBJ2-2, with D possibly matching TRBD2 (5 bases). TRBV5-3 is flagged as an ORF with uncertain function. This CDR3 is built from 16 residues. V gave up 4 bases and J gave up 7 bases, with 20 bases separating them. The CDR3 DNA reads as TGTGCCAGAAGCAGCCCGTTCCCTACTAGGATCGGGGAGCTGTTTTTT. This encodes CARSSPFPTRIGELFF.

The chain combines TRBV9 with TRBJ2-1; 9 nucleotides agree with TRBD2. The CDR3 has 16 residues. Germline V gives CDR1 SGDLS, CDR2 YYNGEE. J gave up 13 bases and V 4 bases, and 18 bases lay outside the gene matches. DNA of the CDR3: TGTGCCAGCAGCCCTAGAGGGCGGGAGGGCCTTCAAATACAGTTCTTC. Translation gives CASSPRGREGLQIQFF. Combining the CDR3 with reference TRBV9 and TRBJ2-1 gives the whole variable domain DSGVTQTPKHLITATGQRVTLRCSPRSGDLSVYWYQQSLDQGLQFLIQYYNGEERAKGNILERFSAQQFPDLHSELNLSSLELGDSALYFCASSPRGREGLQIQFFGPGTRLTVL.

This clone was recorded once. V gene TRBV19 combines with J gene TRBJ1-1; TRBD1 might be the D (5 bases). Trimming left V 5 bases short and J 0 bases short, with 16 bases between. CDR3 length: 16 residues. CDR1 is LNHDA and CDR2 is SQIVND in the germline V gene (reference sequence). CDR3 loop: CASSLGAGRLNTEAFF. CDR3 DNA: TGTGCCAGTAGTTTGGGAGCGGGGCGGCTGAACACTGAAGCTTTCTTT.

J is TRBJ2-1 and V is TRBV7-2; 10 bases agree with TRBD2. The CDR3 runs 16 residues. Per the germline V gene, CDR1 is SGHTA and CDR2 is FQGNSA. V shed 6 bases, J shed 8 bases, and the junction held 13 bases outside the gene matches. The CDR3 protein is CASSFGGLAASYEQFF. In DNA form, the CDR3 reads TGTGCCAGCAGTTTTGGCGGACTAGCGGCAAGCTATGAGCAGTTCTTC.

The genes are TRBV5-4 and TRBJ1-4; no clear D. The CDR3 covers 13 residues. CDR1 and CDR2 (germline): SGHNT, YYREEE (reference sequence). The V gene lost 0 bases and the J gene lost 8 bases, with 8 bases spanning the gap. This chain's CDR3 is CASSLDAHEKLFF. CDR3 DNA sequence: TGTGCCAGCAGCTTGGACGCACACGAAAAACTGTTTTTT.

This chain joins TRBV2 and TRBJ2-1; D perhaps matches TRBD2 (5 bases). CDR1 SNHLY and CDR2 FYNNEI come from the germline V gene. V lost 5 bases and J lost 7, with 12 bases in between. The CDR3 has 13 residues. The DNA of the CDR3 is TGTGCCAGCAGTCAGGAGGAATTGAATGAGCAGTTCTTC. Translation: CASSQEELNEQFF.

The CDR3 DNA follows: TGTGCCAGCAGCGCGACAGGGAGCCAGCCCCAGCATTTT. Protein: CASSATGSQPQHF. The chain joins TRBV7-9 to TRBJ1-5; TRBD1 agrees at 7 bases. The CDR3 length is 13 residues. V dropped 5 bases and J dropped 7; count of bases not matched to a gene: 5. Germline lookup yields CDR1 SEHNR and CDR2 FQNEAQ (reference sequence).

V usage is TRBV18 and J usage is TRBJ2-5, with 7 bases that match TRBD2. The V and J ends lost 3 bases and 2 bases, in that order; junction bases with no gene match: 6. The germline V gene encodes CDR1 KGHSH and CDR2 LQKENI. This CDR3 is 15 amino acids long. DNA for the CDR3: TGTGCCAGCTCACCCGCCGGGACTACTCAAGAGACCCAGTACTTC. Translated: CASSPAGTTQETQYF.

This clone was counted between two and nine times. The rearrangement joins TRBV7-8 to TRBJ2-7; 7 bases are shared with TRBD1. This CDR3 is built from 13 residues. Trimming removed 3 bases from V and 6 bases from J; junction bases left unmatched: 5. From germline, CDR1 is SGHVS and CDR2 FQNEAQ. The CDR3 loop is CASSLDHRGEQYF. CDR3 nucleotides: TGTGCCAGCAGCTTGGACCACAGGGGCGAGCAGTACTTC.

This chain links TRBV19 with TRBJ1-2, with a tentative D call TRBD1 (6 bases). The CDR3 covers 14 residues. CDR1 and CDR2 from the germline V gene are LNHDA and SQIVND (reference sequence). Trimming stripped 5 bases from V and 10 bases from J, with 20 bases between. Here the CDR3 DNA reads TGTGCCAGTAGTCCCCCGGGGATTAAGGGGGACTACACCTTC. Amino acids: CASSPPGIKGDYTF.

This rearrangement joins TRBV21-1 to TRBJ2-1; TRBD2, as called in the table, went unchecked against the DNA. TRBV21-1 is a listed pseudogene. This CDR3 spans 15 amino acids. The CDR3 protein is CASKGGVVFYNEQFF. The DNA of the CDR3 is TGTGCCAGCAAGGGGGGGGTAGTCTTCTACAATGAGCAGTTCTTC.